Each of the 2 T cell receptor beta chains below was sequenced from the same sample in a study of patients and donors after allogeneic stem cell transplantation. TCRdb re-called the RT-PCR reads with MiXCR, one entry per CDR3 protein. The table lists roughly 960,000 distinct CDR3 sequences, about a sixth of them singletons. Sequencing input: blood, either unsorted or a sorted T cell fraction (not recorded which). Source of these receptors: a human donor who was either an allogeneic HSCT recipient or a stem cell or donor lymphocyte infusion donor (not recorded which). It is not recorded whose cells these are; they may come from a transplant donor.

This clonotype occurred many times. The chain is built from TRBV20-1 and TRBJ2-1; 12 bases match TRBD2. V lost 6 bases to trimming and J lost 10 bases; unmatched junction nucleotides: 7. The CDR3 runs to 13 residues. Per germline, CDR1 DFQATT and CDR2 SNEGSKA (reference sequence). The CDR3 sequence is CSAGLAGRGEQFF. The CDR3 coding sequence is TGCAGTGCCGGACTAGCGGGGCGGGGGGAGCAGTTCTTC.

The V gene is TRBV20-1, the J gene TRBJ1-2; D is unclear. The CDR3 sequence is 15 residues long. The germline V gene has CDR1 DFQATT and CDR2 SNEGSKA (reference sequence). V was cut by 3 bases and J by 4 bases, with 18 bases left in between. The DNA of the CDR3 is TGCAGTGCTAGGGATACCAGGACGGGTAGCTATGGCTACACCTTC. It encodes CSARDTRTGSYGYTF.